The table lists the clone carrying this T cell receptor beta chain with a count of one. Antigen unknown. These data originate in a study of cytomegalovirus exposure and HLA in healthy donors. Healthy bone marrow donors made up the donor group. CDR1 is SGHNT and CDR2 is YYREEE in the germline V gene (reference sequence). This CDR3 spans 15 amino acids. A multiplex PCR was run with 60 Vbeta primers and 13 Jbeta primers. Clones were sequenced by immunoSEQ multiplex PCR, and TCRdb holds only the in-frame ones, with some missing. The sample yields about 150,000 clones, approximately 80% seen once. Regarding the study as a whole: In a later analysis, HLA-associated beta chains showed higher expansion and lower generation probabilities than comparable chains. Overall, some 160 TCR beta chains were annotated as cytomegalovirus-associated.

The source is a woman aged 35 to 49 in good health and CMV-seronegative. V and J are TRBV5-4 and TRBJ2-5, with 11 bases aligning to TRBD1. TRBJ2-7 explains the end of the DNA better; the J call may be wrong. Sequences were obtained from PBMCs. CDR3 loop: CASSLGRTGGDEQYF. In DNA form, the CDR3 reads TGTGCCAGCAGCTTGGGTAGGACAGGGGGCGACGAGCAGTACTTC.